These 4 T cell receptor beta chains originate from one sample sequenced in a study of control samples from healthy donors and cancer patients. TCRdb's table, derived via immunoSEQ multiplex PCR, lists solely in-frame clones and lacks some. The table lists tens of thousands of clones, roughly 80% of them singletons. Sequencing used PBMCs. The receptors stem from a man between 65 and 85 years old with lung cancer.

The gene calls are TRBV7-9 and TRBJ2-2; 7 nucleotides align to TRBD2. CDR1 is SEHNR, CDR2 FQNEAQ, per germline (reference sequence). This CDR3 region has 15 residues. The J segment lost 7 bases and the V segment lost 3 bases, leaving 8 bases of the junction unmatched. The CDR3 DNA is TGTGCCAGCAGCTTTCCCGGACTAGTAGTCGGGGAGCTGTTTTTT. Encoded protein: CASSFPGLVVGELFF.

This chain's CDR3 is CASSVLPPTAGANTGELFF. For the CDR3, the DNA is TGTGCCAGCAGTGTCCTTCCACCGACAGCGGGGGCCAACACCGGGGAGCTGTTTTTT. The chain is built from TRBV6-4 and TRBJ2-2; 8 bases line up with TRBD2. After removal of 4 bases from V and 2 bases from J, the junction contained 15 bases not matched to a gene. Germline V gene lookup returns CDR1 MRHNA and CDR2 SNTAGT. The CDR3 length is 19 residues.

This chain links TRBV18 with TRBJ1-3, with D perhaps TRBD1 (6 bases). V lost 3 bases and J 0 bases, leaving 9 bases between the germline ends. The length of the CDR3 is 15 residues. Germline V gives CDR1 KGHSH, CDR2 LQKENI. The CDR3 region is CASSPWTDSGNTIYF. As DNA, the CDR3 is TGTGCCAGCTCACCGTGGACAGACTCTGGAAACACCATATATTTT.

The genes are TRBV4-3 and TRBJ2-3, with a weak D call TRBD2 (7 bases). V was cut by 0 bases and J by 5 bases, with 15 bases left in between. The germline V gene encodes CDR1 LGHNA and CDR2 YSLEER. This CDR3 region has 16 residues. The DNA of the CDR3 is TGCGCCAGCAGCCAAGATAGGAGGGGGGGCTTAGATACGCAGTATTTT. This translates into CASSQDRRGGLDTQYF.